These 17 T cell receptor beta chains share one sample of origin, sequenced in a study of T cell repertoires in cytomegalovirus infection. TCRdb ran MiXCR on the reads and lists one entry per CDR3 protein. The table lists over 100,000 distinct CDR3 sequences, about 17% of them singletons, with 8% in the top ten. The sample comprised PBMCs. The receptor set was obtained from a human donor in good health (CMV status not recorded). Some clones in this sample may be carry-over from other donors' samples.

This clonotype was observed many times. The rearrangement links TRBV10-3 to TRBJ1-5; D is uncertain. The CDR3 is 14 amino acids. Germline CDR1 ENHRY, CDR2 SYGVKD. Between the trimmed V and J ends, which lost 6 bases and 5 bases, there was a span of 14 bases. In nucleotides, the CDR3 is TGTGCCATCAGGGGTGAGGCTTCGGATCAGCCCCAGCATTTT. Protein: CAIRGEASDQPQHF.

CDR3 sequence: CASSSPGSYGYTF. The CDR3 DNA reads as TGTGCCAGCAGCTCACCGGGTTCGTATGGCTACACCTTC. The chain joins TRBV7-6 to TRBJ1-2; no firm D call. This CDR3 is 13 amino acids long. V gave up 4 bases and J gave up 5 bases, with 11 bases separating them. Germline loops: CDR1 SGHVS, CDR2 FNYEAQ.

The rearrangement links TRBV28 to TRBJ2-4; D call uncertain. There are 16 residues in the CDR3. V lost 10 bases and J 0 bases, leaving 19 bases between the germline ends. Per the germline V gene, CDR1 is MDHEN and CDR2 is SYDVKM. CDR3 sequence reads: CATVSSSRLAKNIQYF. In nucleotides, the CDR3 is TGTGCCACAGTTTCCTCCAGTCGATTAGCCAAAAACATTCAGTACTTC.

This clonotype showed up just a few times. CDR3 in amino acids: CASSYLYRGSYEQYF. The CDR3 coding sequence is TGTGCCAGCAGCTACTTATACAGGGGATCCTACGAGCAGTACTTC. The rearrangement links TRBV11-2 to TRBJ2-7; TRBD1 agrees at 7 bases. The CDR3 totals 15 residues. Germline V gives CDR1 SGHAT, CDR2 FQNNGV. The V segment lost 4 bases and the J segment 1 base; nucleotides outside the gene matches: 7.

This clonotype was counted a few times. The chain joins TRBV28 to TRBJ1-5; the D gene is possibly TRBD1 (5 bases). The V gene's germline CDR1 is MDHEN and CDR2 SYDVKM. The V end lost 6 bases, the J end lost 4 bases, and 7 bases lay between the germline ends. CDR3 length equals 12 residues. CDR3 DNA: TGTGCCAGCAGGGGGCAGAATCAGCCCCAGCATTTT. This translates into CASRGQNQPQHF. The full variable domain, rest sourced from reference TRBV28 and TRBJ1-5, is DVKVTQSSRYLVKRTGEKVFLECVQDMDHENMFWYRQDPGLGLRLIYFSYDVKMKEKGDIPEGYSVSREKKERFSLILESASTNQTSMYLCASRGQNQPQHFGDGTRLSIL.

This rearrangement joins TRBV7-6 to TRBJ2-7, with 8 positions matching TRBD2. The CDR3 is 16 amino acids. The germline CDR1 and CDR2 sequences are SGHVS and FNYEAQ. V shed 1 base and J 0 bases; nucleotides not matched to a gene: 5. Here the CDR3 DNA reads TGTGCCAGCAGCTTAGGAAGCGGGGGCCTCTCCTACGAGCAGTACTTC. It codes for CASSLGSGGLSYEQYF.

This clonotype showed up many times. The rearrangement uses TRBV7-2 and TRBJ1-3; tentatively, D is TRBD1 (5 bases). CDR1 is SGHTA, CDR2 FQGNSA, per germline. V dropped 2 bases and J dropped 12 bases, with 8 bases sitting between them. This CDR3 contains 11 residues. The CDR3 bases are TGTGCCAGCAGCTTACGGGGCAGCATATATTTT. It codes for CASSLRGSIYF.

This chain links TRBV28 with TRBJ1-4; 9 nucleotides align to TRBD1. The CDR3 loop spans 15 amino acids. Germline V CDR1 and CDR2: MDHEN, SYDVKM. V shed 6 bases, J shed 4 bases, and the junction held 6 bases outside the gene matches. The chain's CDR3 is CASRTQTGGNEKLFF. CDR3 nucleotides: TGTGCCAGCAGGACTCAGACAGGGGGTAATGAAAAACTGTTTTTT.

This clonotype was recorded a few times. The rearrangement uses TRBV20-1 and TRBJ2-7; TRBD1 matches 9 bases. The germline gives CDR1 DFQATT, CDR2 SNEGSKA (reference sequence). Trimming removed 6 bases from V and 5 bases from J; junction bases left unmatched: 8. The CDR3 runs 13 residues. The CDR3, as DNA: TGCAGTGCCGAGGGGGACAGGGAGGACGAGCAGTACTTC. The encoded protein is CSAEGDREDEQYF.

This clonotype came up a few times. The CDR3 nucleotides are TGTGCCACCCGGACGGACTATGGCTACACCTTC. Its protein product is CATRTDYGYTF. The chain has TRBV6-2 or TRBV6-3 and TRBJ1-2; D uncertain. The CDR3 covers 11 residues. Germline V lookup: CDR1 MNHEY, CDR2 SVGEGT. Trimming pared 10 bases from V and 3 bases from J, leaving 9 bases between.

The chain links TRBV7-9 to TRBJ2-3; perhaps D is TRBD1 or TRBD2 (5 bases each). Trimming removed 7 bases at V and 0 bases at J, with 23 bases between. CDR1 is SEHNR and CDR2 is FQNEAQ in the germline V gene (reference sequence). The CDR3 contains 18 residues. In nucleotides, the CDR3 is TGTGCCAGCACCCCTACCGGGACCTTACGAGTGAGCACAGATACGCAGTATTTT. Its translation is CASTPTGTLRVSTDTQYF.

This clonotype has only a few counts. The chain is built from TRBV29-1 and TRBJ1-2; 10 bases agree with TRBD1. V trimming: 4 bases; J trimming: 1 base; junction bases outside the gene matches: 0. The CDR3 totals 13 residues. Germline V gene data show CDR1 as SQVTM and CDR2 as ANQGSEA. CDR3: CSVGDRGNYGYTF. The CDR3 DNA sequence: TGCAGCGTTGGGGACAGGGGTAACTATGGCTACACCTTC.

This rearrangement joins TRBV28 to TRBJ1-2; a weak D match, TRBD1 (6 bases). Germline assignment: CDR1 MDHEN and CDR2 SYDVKM. The CDR3 spans 12 residues. Trimming took off 7 bases at V and 8 bases at J, with 14 bases between the two ends. As DNA, the CDR3 is TGTGCCAGCATGGACAGCCTTTGGGGCTACACCTTC. It translates to CASMDSLWGYTF.

To note about this clonotype: A single base separates this from a much larger clone, so it may be a read error. The rearrangement links TRBV29-1 to TRBJ2-5; no firm D call. The CDR3 length is 12 residues. Germline V gene sequence: CDR1 SQVTM, CDR2 ANQGSEA. The CDR3 loop is CSDMGFQGTQYF. DNA for the CDR3: TGCAGCGACATGGGATTCCAAGGGACCCAGTACTTC.

This clonotype was counted many times. This rearrangement joins TRBV7-9 to TRBJ1-1, with D hard to call. Trimming left V 1 base short and J 1 base short, with 4 bases between. From germline, CDR1 is SEHNR and CDR2 FQNEAQ (reference sequence). CDR3 length: 13 residues. The CDR3: CASSLDQNTEAFF. CDR3 bases: TGTGCCAGCAGCTTAGACCAGAACACTGAAGCTTTCTTT. The variable domain in full, completed from reference TRBV7-9 and TRBJ1-1, reads DTGVSQNPRHKITKRGQNVTFRCDPISEHNRLYWYRQTLGQGPEFLTYFQNEAQLEKSRLLSDRFSAERPKGSFSTLEIQRTEQGDSAMYLCASSLDQNTEAFFGQGTRLTVV.

This clonotype was seen at least ten times. The V gene is TRBV29-1, the J gene TRBJ1-4; no clear D gene. The CDR3 runs 11 residues. In germline, CDR1 is SQVTM, CDR2 ANQGSEA. V was shortened by 5 bases and J by 10 bases, with 11 bases between the two germline ends. DNA of the CDR3: TGCAGCGTTCAGTCAGATGGAAAACTGTTTTTT. This codes for CSVQSDGKLFF.

This sequence joins TRBV20-1 and TRBJ2-5; 14 nucleotides match TRBD2. Germline assignment: CDR1 DFQATT and CDR2 SNEGSKA (reference sequence). Trimming took 6 bases from V and 0 from J; bases not matched to a gene: 9. The CDR3 contains 17 residues. The CDR3 loop is CSATRLAGGPYQETQYF. In DNA, the CDR3 is TGCAGTGCCACACGACTAGCGGGGGGGCCGTACCAAGAGACCCAGTACTTC.